This T cell receptor (beta chain) was documented in a study of blood T cell repertoires in COVID-19. Study as a whole: Sites in the United States, Italy and Spain provided acute and convalescent COVID-19 samples. PBMCs, B-cell-depleted T cells, or T cells were the source of the cDNA or gDNA that made up the material.

The CDR3 length is 14 residues. As processed by the authors: The authors estimated nucleated cell counts from reference gene primer amplification. Generated by immunoSEQ multiplex PCR, the TCRdb table keeps only in-frame clones and is missing some. The DNA gave D and trimming, while V, J and clone size come from that table. The profile shows around 100,000 clones, about 90% of them singletons. This clone occurred a few times. Sequencing was performed on peripheral blood. V gene TRBV21-1 combines with J gene TRBJ2-1; the table's D call TRBD1 went unverified against the DNA. TRBV21-1 has pseudogene status. The TCR was taken from a man under 40 in a cohort sampled during active COVID-19. CDR3 DNA: TGTGCCAGCAGAGACAGGGTTCTGTGGAATGAGCAGTTCTTC. Translated: CASRDRVLWNEQFF.